This section outlines one T cell receptor beta chain sequence together with its context. Libraries were prepared by immunoSEQ multiplex PCR; TCRdb keeps only in-frame clonotypes and omits some of them. The repertoire holds 90,000 to 120,000 clones, approximately 80% seen once, with more than 20% in the top ten. CDR1 MGHRA and CDR2 YSYEKL come from the germline V gene. The CDR3 length is 15 residues. Trimming shortened V by 1 base and J by 0 bases, and 7 bases separated the two germline ends. The data are from a study of blood T cell repertoires in COVID-19. Sample: peripheral blood. The sequence was obtained from a man aged 60 to 75 with acute or convalescent COVID-19. The J gene is TRBJ1-3, the V gene TRBV4-1; D is unresolved. This chain's CDR3 is CASSQAPGSGNTIYF. The CDR3 nucleotides are TGCGCCAGCAGCCAAGCCCCCGGCTCTGGAAACACCATATATTTT.